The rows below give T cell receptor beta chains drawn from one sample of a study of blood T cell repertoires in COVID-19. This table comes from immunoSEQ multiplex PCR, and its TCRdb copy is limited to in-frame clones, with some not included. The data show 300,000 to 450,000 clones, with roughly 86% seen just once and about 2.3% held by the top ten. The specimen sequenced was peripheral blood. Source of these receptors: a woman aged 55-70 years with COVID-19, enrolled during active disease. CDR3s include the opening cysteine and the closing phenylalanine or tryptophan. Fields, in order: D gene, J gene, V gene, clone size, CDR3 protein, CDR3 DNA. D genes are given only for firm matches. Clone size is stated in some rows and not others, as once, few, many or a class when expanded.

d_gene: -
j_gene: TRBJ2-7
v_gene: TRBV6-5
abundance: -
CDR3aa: CASSFLRGYEQYF
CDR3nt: TGTGCCAGCAGTTTTCTCCGGGGCTACGAGCAGTACTTC

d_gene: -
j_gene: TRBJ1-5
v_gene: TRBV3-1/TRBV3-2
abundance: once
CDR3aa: CASSRGSGRDQPQHF
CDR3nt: TGTGCCAGCAGCCGCGGCTCCGGCAGGGATCAGCCCCAGCATTTT

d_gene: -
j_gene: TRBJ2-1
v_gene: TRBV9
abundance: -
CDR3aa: CASSVQGASAPNEQFF
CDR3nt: TGTGCCAGCAGCGTACAGGGTGCCTCCGCACCCAATGAGCAGTTCTTC

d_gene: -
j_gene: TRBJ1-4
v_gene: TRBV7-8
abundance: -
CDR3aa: CASSSTGLSGSNEKLFF
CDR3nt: TGTGCCAGCAGCTCTACCGGGTTGTCAGGGTCTAATGAAAAACTGTTTTTT

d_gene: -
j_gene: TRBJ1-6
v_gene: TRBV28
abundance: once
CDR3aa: CASSLLERDSPLHF
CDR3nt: TGTGCCAGCAGTTTGTTGGAGCGGGATTCACCCCTCCACTTT

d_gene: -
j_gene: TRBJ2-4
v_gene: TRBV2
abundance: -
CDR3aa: CASLQGLAQYF
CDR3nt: TGTGCCAGCCTACAGGGTCTAGCTCAGTACTTC

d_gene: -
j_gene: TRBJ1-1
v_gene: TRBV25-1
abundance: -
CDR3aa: CASSPQGSAEAFF
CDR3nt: TGTGCCAGCAGTCCTCAGGGGAGCGCTGAAGCTTTCTTT

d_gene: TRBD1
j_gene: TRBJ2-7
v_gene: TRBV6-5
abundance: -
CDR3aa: CASSYGQGAYEQYF
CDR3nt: TGTGCCAGCAGTTACGGGCAGGGGGCTTACGAGCAGTACTTC

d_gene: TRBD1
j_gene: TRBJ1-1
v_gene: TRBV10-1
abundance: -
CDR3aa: CASSGGGRGTEAFF
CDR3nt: TGCGCCAGCAGTGGAGGGGGCCGGGGAACTGAAGCTTTCTTT

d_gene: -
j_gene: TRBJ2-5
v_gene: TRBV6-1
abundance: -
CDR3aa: CASSERSPQETQYF
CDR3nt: TGTGCCAGCAGTGAACGGTCTCCCCAAGAGACCCAGTACTTC

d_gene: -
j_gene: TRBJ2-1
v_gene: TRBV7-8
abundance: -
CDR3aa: CASSQGVAGSSYNEQFF
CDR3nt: TGTGCCAGCAGCCAGGGGGTAGCGGGGAGCTCCTACAATGAGCAGTTCTTC

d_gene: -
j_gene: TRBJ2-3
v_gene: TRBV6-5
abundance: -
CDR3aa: CASSPLNTNTQYF
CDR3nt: TGTGCCAGCAGCCCCTTGAACACTAATACGCAGTATTTT

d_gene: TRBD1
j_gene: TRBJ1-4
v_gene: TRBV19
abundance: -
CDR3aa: CASSMWTGVEKLFF
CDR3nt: TGTGCCAGTAGTATGTGGACAGGGGTGGAAAAACTGTTTTTT

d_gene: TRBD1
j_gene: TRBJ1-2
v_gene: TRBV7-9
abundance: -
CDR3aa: CASSLVRDRGKVGYTF
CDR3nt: TGTGCCAGCAGCTTAGTCCGGGACAGGGGGAAAGTGGGCTACACCTTC

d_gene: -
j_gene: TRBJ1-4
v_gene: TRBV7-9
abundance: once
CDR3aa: CASSPWGGNEKLFF
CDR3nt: TGTGCCAGCAGCCCGTGGGGAGGGAATGAAAAACTGTTTTTT